This TCR beta chain originates from a study of technical replicates of blood from a handful of donors. This clone has a single count. Profiled with immunoSEQ multiplex PCR; TCRdb holds only in-frame clones, not every one. The sample has tens of thousands of clones; around 94% are singletons. The CDR3 has 14 residues. Trimming took 6 bases from V and 6 from J, leaving 18 bases between them. Germline CDR1 reads MGHDK; CDR2 reads SYGVNS. What was sequenced was T cells isolated from PBMCs. The sequence came from a human donor in good health. The chain recombines TRBV25-1 with TRBJ2-7, with a possible D match to TRBD1 (6 bases). The CDR3 sequence is CASRLTGLTSEQYF. DNA of the CDR3: TGTGCCAGCAGATTGACAGGATTGACGTCCGAGCAGTACTTC.